This T cell receptor (beta chain) was documented in a study of blood T cell repertoires in COVID-19. On the study more broadly: From the United States, Italy and Spain came samples of acute and convalescent COVID-19. PBMCs, B-cell-depleted T cells, or T cells were the source of the cDNA or gDNA that made up the material.

Germline assignment: CDR1 SGHRS and CDR2 YFSETQ. Trimming removed 5 bases from V and 3 bases from J; junction bases left unmatched: 7. The CDR3 loop spans 15 amino acids. Under the authors' procedure: Amplification from reference gene primers served as the basis for estimated nucleated cell counts. Using immunoSEQ multiplex PCR, the repertoire was profiled, and TCRdb retains in-frame clones only, with some absent. From that table come the V and J calls and clone size; the DNA was used to work out D and trimming. The repertoire holds approximately 120,000 clones, with roughly 80% as singletons. This rearrangement joins TRBV5-1 to TRBJ2-7; 11 bases agree with TRBD2. The receptor comes from a human donor in a cohort sampled during active or convalescent COVID-19. Material: peripheral blood. The CDR3 reads CASSSRLAGNYEQYF. In nucleotides, the CDR3 is TGCGCCAGCAGTTCTAGACTAGCGGGAAACTACGAGCAGTACTTC. Looking up the rest from reference TRBV5-1 and TRBJ2-7 gives the full variable domain: KAGVTQTPRYLIKTRGQQVTLSCSPISGHRSVSWYQQTPGQGLQFLFEYFSETQRNKGNFPGRFSGRQFSNSRSEMNVSTLELGDSALYLCASSSRLAGNYEQYFGPGTRLTVT.